This T cell receptor beta chain was captured in a study of cytomegalovirus exposure and HLA in healthy donors (dated by TCRdb to 2016 to 2017). As for the study more broadly: In an earlier analysis of several hundred of the donors, approximately 260 Gb of sequence data and approximately 120 million unique TCR beta sequences from 150 million to 200 million T cells were reported. A later genetic analysis took genome-wide SNP genotypes for about 65% of the 666 donors and used that subset as a discovery cohort. The study aimed to test whether cataloging public T cell receptors could reveal signatures of past pathogen exposure. Every repertoire in the discovery cohort had been generated on one and the same sequencing platform. Roughly 5 DR-DQ haplotypes were handled as single units for association and clustering because linkage in the cohort was strong. Typing coverage varied by locus: roughly 629-630 donors for A, B, C, DRB1 and DQB1; approximately 500 for DQA1; about 590 for DPA1; 400 to 480 for DPB1. The later analysis used no new phenotypic data to find candidate immune exposures, relying instead on TCR beta sequences and their occurrence across donors. Approximately 310 gigabases of sequencing data and approximately 93 million unique TCR sequences were included in an early release covering about 600 HLA-typed donors. Across under 500 genotyped donors of the cohort, an average of roughly 250,000 unique TCR beta nucleotide sequences per donor were sequenced, and roughly 20% of those sequences were non-productive. Along with the approximately 700-subject first cohort, a separate validation cohort of over a hundred different subjects was used. Alongside the repertoire data, information on donor age, sex, ethnicity and CMV serostatus was compiled. An earlier analysis of 587 of the donors used high-throughput TCR beta sequencing to judge whether each TCR beta V gene segment behaved as functional or pseudogenic. To predict cytomegalovirus infection status, the study brought together high-throughput TCR immunosequencing, statistical association of individual TCRs with disease status, and machine learning. Of the approximately 400 genotyped donors, 70% to 90% were placed in the genetic ancestry cluster associated with self-reported Caucasian donors. HLA typing included class I and class II loci at four-digit resolution. A later analysis re-examined previously published TCR beta repertoires from 600 to 700 donors and added high-resolution HLA genotyping to investigate patterns of TCR occurrence. The study profiled the T cell repertoires of hundreds of subjects by immunosequencing and related them to cytomegalovirus serostatus. The full study reports these points: A later analysis found that most CMV-associated TCR beta chains appeared HLA-restricted, with HLA associations seemingly driven largely by CMV exposure. A further reported finding was that TCR beta sequences accurately predicted the HLA-A and HLA-B alleles for most subjects in the first cohort. Assigning TCR associations to individual alleles was difficult when HLA alleles, especially DR and DQ, strongly co-occurred. Only TCR beta chains were sequenced in this cohort, and the absence of alpha or paired-chain data limited detectable features. Some IMGT-functional V segments, including TRBV6-2 and TRBV6-3, could not be told apart with the 87-base-pair reads, so those segments were excluded. CMV serostatus was the only immune exposure information available for the cohort. According to a later genetic analysis, donors in an Asian-associated ancestry cluster had fewer N-insertions in productive TCRs than the approximately 670-donor mean. Most TCR sequences were observed very rarely across donors, whereas some public TCRs were present in many individuals. HLA typing was unavailable for some donors at each locus, so association tests used only the typed subset. In an earlier analysis of approximately 600 of the donors, most TCR beta V segments were observed in productive rearrangements about 90% or about 30% of the time, broadly matching IMGT annotations. A later analysis found that HLA-associated TCR beta chains were more clonally expanded and had lower generation probabilities than equally common non-associated chains. Specific HLA alleles were associated with over 15,000 TCR beta sequences at a false discovery rate of 0.05 in a later analysis. According to the authors, the approach could potentially be generalized to other disease states and immunological phenotypes. An association between a missense DCLRE1C variant and V-gene and J-gene trimming of TCR beta chains was found in a later genetic analysis and replicated in an independent cohort. Several of the top co-occurrence clusters appeared to be linked to parvovirus B19, influenza, CMV and Epstein-Barr virus, according to a later analysis. In vitro tests confirmed that three of the cytomegalovirus-associated TCR beta chains recognize cytomegalovirus antigens. A later analysis found that TCR association rates varied across HLA loci, with DRB1 alleles showing the most associated TCRs and HLA-C alleles the fewest. In the study, 164 TCR beta chains were listed as associated with cytomegalovirus. A cluster of highly shared sequence variants was judged likely to be a technical artifact of the sequencing pipeline. Roughly uniform sequencing depth across donors was assumed in presence/absence analyses, although this assumption may not hold. In both the original and validation cohorts, the classifier was reported to diagnose cytomegalovirus status with high specificity and sensitivity. Linkage disequilibrium might explain the correlated functional status among segregating V segments, but an unknown experimental factor could not be ruled out. Because counts were too low, seventeen rarely observed V segments, including chromosome 9 orphons, were left out of the earlier analysis of some 600 of the donors.

As encoded in the germline V gene (reference sequence), CDR1 is LNHDA while CDR2 is SQIVND. V loses 5 bases at its end and J loses 5 bases; junction bases beyond the gene matches: 8. The CDR3, cysteine through phenylalanine, is 15 amino acids long. CDR3 DNA is the only sequence kept; it has 45 bases, read in frame from the first base. Libraries were built with the immunoSEQ multiplex PCR assay. A mixture of 60 forward primers for TCR Vbeta segments and 13 reverse primers for TCR Jbeta segments was used in the multiplex PCR. The CDR3 region of rearranged TCR beta genes was amplified from genomic DNA with a multiplex PCR assay. The amplified TCR beta libraries were sequenced on the Illumina HiSeq System as 87-base-pair reads. The authors' analysis ran thus. A later analysis counted about 80 million unique TCR beta chains across the 666 repertoires, and some 11 million of these chains were shared by at least two donors. To remove PCR and sequencing errors, raw reads were error-corrected and collapsed into unique sequences using a nearest-neighbor algorithm that merged closely related sequences. Alignment of CDR3 sequences to IMGT reference sequences was used to assign V, D and J gene segments. For a sequence to be retained, a match of at least six nucleotides was required to both a V gene segment and a J gene segment. Rearrangements were called productive when the CDR3 lacked stop codons and stayed in frame with V and J; all others were non-productive. CDR3 was defined by IMGT convention, running from the second conserved V-encoded cysteine to the conserved J-encoded phenylalanine. The earlier analysis of about 590 of the donors excluded sequences that lacked an unambiguous match to a single V gene segment. In an earlier analysis of approximately 590 of the donors, a V segment was called functional when productive rearrangements were above 56.7%, and segregating when the standard deviation between donors exceeded 5%. A statistical classification framework was built for diagnosing cytomegalovirus status from the catalog of TCR beta chain sequences. V and J gene assignment, in a later analysis, came from comparing TCR nucleotide sequences with IMGT/GENE-DB human TR gene sequences. A later analysis assigned CDR3 sequences and most-parsimonious VDJ recombination scenarios with the TCRdist pipeline. In a later analysis, each TCR beta chain was defined by its CDR3 amino acid sequence together with its V-gene family, and reads lacking a unique V-gene family were excluded. As a way to deal with suspected cross-contamination and a sequencing artifact, a later analysis dropped more than 500 nucleotide sequences that were highly shared and had low generation probability. For each public chain, a later analysis derived a clonal expansion index from normalized ranks of inferred template counts within each repertoire. A later analysis computed generation probabilities with a VDJ recombination model fitted to out-of-frame rearrangements, and checked the results against IGoR. In a later analysis, hypergeometric tests were used to score TCR-TCR, TCR-HLA and TCR-CMV co-occurrence, with a repertoire-size bias correction applied to TCR pairs. In a later analysis, false discovery rates were estimated by permuting HLA or CMV assignments 20 times. A later analysis grouped co-occurring TCRs with DBSCAN, adding TCRdist sequence similarity when clustering within HLA-allele-positive subsets. Co-occurrence clustering excluded repertoires with fewer than 30,000 or more than 120,000 public chains, plus five with anomalous nucleotide sharing. Imported from immuneACCESS, the table was reduced by TCRdb to in-frame sequences with V and J called. These copies leave out some clones; in studies compared against another copy, an unresolved V gene accounts for under half, and the cause of the remainder is not known. V, J and clone size are taken as reported in that table, and D and trimming were inferred from the DNA itself. A total of approximately 110,000 clones appear in this sample, roughly 70% of them only once. The ten largest clones take up roughly 11% of the sample.

This clone is a singleton in its sample. Its antigen is not yet known. Per-base qualities were not stored, and no clone one base away is much larger. The cohort consisted of 650 to 700 healthy bone marrow donors. At the time of sampling, all cohort members were nominally healthy, though unrecorded immune exposures were likely present. The donor tested CMV seropositive, placing the donor among the 250 to 350 seropositive members of the cohort. A peripheral blood sample was provided by each donor, and peripheral blood mononuclear cells were used for TCR beta sequencing. The Qiagen DNeasy Blood Extraction Kit was used to extract genomic DNA from the blood cell samples.

The sequenced sample consisted of PBMCs. This sequence originates from a man in his forties or fifties in good health and CMV-seropositive. Recombination joined TRBV19 with TRBJ1-5, with TRBD1 identical over 8 junction bases. The nucleotide sequence is given as TGTGCCAGTAGTGTTGGACAGGGAGCATATCAGCCCCAGCATTTT. This codes for CASSVGQGAYQPQHF.